One and the same sample provided the 3 T cell receptor beta chains below, sequenced in a study of identical twins. TCRdb reprocessed the 5' RACE reads via MiXCR and lists one record per CDR3 protein. This sample has fewer than 250,000 distinct CDR3 sequences, with over 8% found just once. Sequencing input: memory (CD45RO+) T cells sorted from blood. The receptors originated from a woman aged 18-29 years in good health.

This clonotype turned up a few times. This chain uses TRBV2 with TRBJ2-1, with a possible D match to TRBD2 (6 bases). Germline CDR1 reads SNHLY; CDR2 reads FYNNEI. This CDR3 spans 14 amino acids. Trimming removed 6 bases from V and 2 bases from J, with 11 bases in between. This CDR3 reads CASRTRTTYNEQFF. In DNA, the CDR3 is TGTGCCAGCAGGACTAGGACTACCTACAATGAGCAGTTCTTC.

This clonotype was seen a few times. The gene calls are TRBV29-1 and TRBJ2-3; no reliable D call. V was pared by 5 bases and J by 3 bases, with 15 bases between. The CDR3 loop spans 14 amino acids. Germline V CDR1 and CDR2: SQVTM, ANQGSEA. The CDR3 loop is CSVKWGSATDTQYF. DNA for the CDR3: TGCAGCGTTAAGTGGGGTTCGGCGACAGATACGCAGTATTTT.

J is TRBJ2-7 and V is TRBV5-1, with 9 bases identical to TRBD1. There are 16 residues in the CDR3. CDR1 SGHRS and CDR2 YFSETQ come from the germline V gene. Losses at the gene ends were 2 bases for V and 4 bases for J; bases not matched to a gene: 10. CDR3 residues: CASSFSPGTGYYEQYF. CDR3 nucleotide sequence: TGCGCCAGCAGCTTCTCTCCCGGGACAGGGTATTACGAGCAGTACTTC.